This passage covers 11 T cell receptor beta chains from one sample sequenced in a study of early T cells in non-severe SARS-CoV-2 infection. TCRdb used MiXCR to reprocess the 5' RACE reads, holding one entry per CDR3 protein. The data hold around 70,000 distinct CDR3 sequences, with 12% observed a single time. The sequenced sample was whole blood. These receptors originate from an adult who was a healthcare worker with PCR-confirmed SARS-CoV-2 infection or an uninfected control (not recorded which).

In this sample, this clonotype turned up many times. The chain couples TRBV27 to TRBJ1-2; tentatively, D is TRBD1 (6 bases). The germline V and J ends were trimmed by 3 bases and 6 bases, with 11 bases remaining between them. This CDR3 has 13 residues. The germline gives CDR1 MNHEY, CDR2 SMNVEV (reference sequence). The CDR3 nucleotides are TGTGCCAGCAGTTTCCTACAGGGCAATGGCTACACCTTC. This gives the protein CASSFLQGNGYTF.

This CDR3 reads CASSFPGLAADTQYF. In DNA form, the CDR3 reads TGTGCCAGCAGCTTCCCCGGACTAGCAGCAGATACGCAGTATTTT. The chain links TRBV11-2 to TRBJ2-3, with TRBD2 identical over 8 bases. The CDR3 extends over 15 amino acids. The V gene end was trimmed by 3 bases and the J gene end by 4 bases; junction bases not matched to a gene: 6. Germline V gives CDR1 SGHAT, CDR2 FQNNGV.

This clonotype occurred many times. The J gene is TRBJ2-3, the V gene TRBV5-4; no clear D gene. The V end was cut by 4 bases, the J end by 5 bases, with 11 bases between. This CDR3 is built from 13 residues. Looked up from germline, CDR1 is SGHNT and CDR2 is YYREEE (reference sequence). CDR3 in DNA: TGTGCCAGCAGCGCCCAGCGAAGAGATACGCAGTATTTT. Residues: CASSAQRRDTQYF.

The sample holds many counts of this clonotype. The V gene is TRBV29-1, the J gene TRBJ2-3, with no clear D. The CDR3 has 12 residues. Germline lookup yields CDR1 SQVTM and CDR2 ANQGSEA. V was clipped by 8 bases and J by 2 bases, with 11 bases between them. The CDR3 loop reads CSLGEATDTQYF. The CDR3 DNA reads TGCAGCCTCGGAGAAGCCACAGATACGCAGTATTTT.

This clonotype has at least ten counts. The chain recombines TRBV29-1 with TRBJ2-1; TRBD1 agrees at 7 bases. The V gene's germline CDR1 is SQVTM and CDR2 ANQGSEA. The V gene end was trimmed by 7 bases and the J gene end by 7 bases; junction bases not matched to a gene: 4. The CDR3 sequence is 11 residues long. The CDR3 sequence: CSGKTGNEQFF. The CDR3 DNA follows: TGCAGCGGAAAGACAGGGAATGAGCAGTTCTTC.

This clonotype was recorded many times. The J gene is TRBJ2-1, the V gene TRBV9, with TRBD2 as a possible D gene (5 bases). The germline CDR1 and CDR2 sequences are SGDLS and YYNGEE. V lost 0 bases to trimming and J lost 3 bases, with 7 bases between them. The CDR3 is made up of 14 amino acids. CDR3 loop: CASSVGGLYNEQFF. CDR3 coding DNA: TGTGCCAGCAGCGTAGGAGGGCTCTACAATGAGCAGTTCTTC.

This clonotype was observed a few times. V and J are TRBV14 and TRBJ2-1; D is possibly TRBD2 (7 bases). The CDR3 runs 18 residues. V was cut by 4 bases and J by 6 bases, with 25 bases left in between. CDR1 SGHDN and CDR2 FVKESK come from the germline V gene. The CDR3 reads CASSPFKGGGPSANEQFF. The CDR3 nucleotides read TGTGCCAGCAGCCCTTTTAAGGGGGGAGGGCCTTCCGCCAATGAGCAGTTCTTC. Full variable domain (outside the CDR3, taken from reference TRBV14 and TRBJ2-1): EAGVTQFPSHSVIEKGQTVTLRCDPISGHDNLYWYRRVMGKEIKFLLHFVKESKQDESGMPNNRFLAERTGGTYSTLKVQPAELEDSGVYFCASSPFKGGGPSANEQFFGPGTRLTVL.

This clonotype appeared many times. V gene TRBV28 combines with J gene TRBJ2-7, with 7 nucleotides matching TRBD2. Germline values: CDR1 MDHEN, CDR2 SYDVKM. Unmatched junction bases numbered 9, after V lost 2 bases and J lost 5 bases. The CDR3 runs to 15 residues. This chain's CDR3 is CASSLGSTGRDEQYF. The CDR3 DNA sequence: TGTGCCAGCAGTTTAGGAAGTACGGGGAGGGACGAGCAGTACTTC.

Details on this clonotype: A much larger clone is a single base away; this may be a read error. The V call is TRBV5-1, the J call TRBJ1-2; the D is unclear. The germline V gene encodes CDR1 SGHRS and CDR2 YFSETQ. The length of the CDR3 is 14 residues. CDR3 nucleotides: TGCGCCGGCAGCCCGTGGGAGTCTAACTATGGCTACACCTTC. Encoded protein: CAGSPWESNYGYTF.

The chain is built from TRBV20-1 and TRBJ2-1; D is unresolved. The CDR3 is 12 amino acids. From germline, CDR1 is DFQATT and CDR2 SNEGSKA (reference sequence). The CDR3 sequence: CSQRPSIDEQFF. For the CDR3, the DNA is TGCAGCCAAAGACCATCGATCGATGAGCAGTTCTTC.

This clonotype appeared a few times. The CDR3 bases are TGCGCCAGCAGTGCAGAGTCCTACAATGAGCAGTTCTTC. Translated: CASSAESYNEQFF. The chain uses TRBV5-1 and TRBJ2-1; D remains unclear. CDR1 and CDR2 (germline): SGHRS, YFSETQ. V lost 5 bases to trimming and J lost 1 base, with 7 bases between them. The CDR3 totals 13 residues.